These T cell receptor beta chains were read from a single sample in a study of Ad26.COV2.S vaccination and SARS-CoV-2 variants. The protocol was immunoSEQ multiplex PCR, while the TCRdb copy is restricted to in-frame clones and leaves out a portion. The sample contains 330,000 or so clones, almost 90% of which appear only once. The sequences come from peripheral blood, collected in a trial of Ad26.COV2.S vaccine versus placebo. The receptors derive from a person aged 18 to 59 who received the Ad26.COV2.S COVID-19 vaccine or a placebo. CDR3s include the opening cysteine and the closing phenylalanine or tryptophan. A D gene is named only where the DNA matches it firmly. The size entry is marked missing in some rows and otherwise reads once, few, many or a size class.

d_call j_call v_call cdr3_length clone_size cdr3_aa cdr3_nt
- TRBJ2-4 TRBV29-1 16 - CSVKGSGGDTKNIQYF TGCAGCGTAAAAGGTTCAGGGGGGGACACCAAAAACATTCAGTACTTC
- TRBJ1-4 TRBV30 13 - CAWNGHRHEKLFF TGTGCCTGGAATGGTCATAGACATGAAAAACTGTTTTTT
- TRBJ2-2 TRBV19 15 - CASSIWQVNTGELFF TGTGCCAGTAGTATTTGGCAGGTGAACACCGGGGAGCTGTTTTTT
- TRBJ1-5 TRBV19 15 few CASSMTGPSLAPQHF TGTGCCAGTAGTATGACGGGGCCGAGCCTGGCGCCCCAGCATTTT
- TRBJ1-1 TRBV5-1 14 - CASSLASANTEAFF TGCGCCAGCAGCTTGGCATCGGCGAACACTGAAGCTTTCTTT
- TRBJ2-5 TRBV5-4 15 - CASSSPRDSQETQYF TGTGCCAGCAGCTCCCCCCGGGACTCCCAAGAGACCCAGTACTTC
TRBD1 TRBJ1-5 TRBV6-4 13 - CASSLDRRVDRHF TGTGCCAGCAGCCTGGACAGGAGAGTTGACCGGCATTTT
- TRBJ1-4 TRBV5-6 16 once CASSWGRSPTNEKLFF TGTGCCAGCAGCTGGGGACGAAGCCCAACTAATGAAAAACTGTTTTTT
- TRBJ1-5 TRBV4-3 14 - CASSPEPWGQPQHF TGCGCCAGCAGCCCGGAGCCTTGGGGGCAGCCCCAGCATTTT
- TRBJ2-5 TRBV6-2/TRBV6-3 11 - CASSLTETQYF TGTGCCAGCAGTTTGACTGAGACCCAGTACTTC
- TRBJ2-1 TRBV3-1/TRBV3-2 17 - CASSQHPPESSYNEQFF TGTGCCAGCAGCCAACACCCTCCAGAAAGCTCCTACAATGAGCAGTTCTTC
- TRBJ1-5 TRBV7-6 16 - CASSLAAGILNQPQHF TGTGCCAGCAGCTTAGCGGCCGGGATCCTCAATCAGCCCCAGCATTTT
- TRBJ1-2 TRBV5-4 14 once CASSFGQVSDGYTF TGTGCCAGCAGCTTTGGGCAGGTATCGGATGGCTACACCTTC
- TRBJ2-5 TRBV19 16 - CASSAPGTVTQETQYF TGTGCCAGTAGTGCCCCCGGGACCGTAACCCAAGAGACCCAGTACTTC
- TRBJ2-5 TRBV20-1 11 - CSAADRETQYF TGCAGTGCTGCGGACAGAGAGACCCAGTACTTC
- TRBJ2-7 TRBV5-1 15 - CASSPWDPSSYEQYF TGCGCCAGCAGCCCCTGGGACCCGAGCTCCTACGAGCAGTACTTC
- TRBJ1-5 TRBV30 14 - CAWSPTSIDQPQHF TGTGCCTGGAGTCCGACTTCTATTGATCAGCCCCAGCATTTT
TRBD2 TRBJ2-5 TRBV4-1 16 - CASSQTSGGAEETQYF TGCGCCAGCAGCCAAACTAGCGGGGGGGCGGAAGAGACCCAGTACTTC
- TRBJ2-1 TRBV7-9 13 - CASSVRDWREQFF TGTGCCAGCAGCGTCCGGGACTGGAGGGAGCAGTTCTTC
TRBD1 TRBJ1-3 TRBV19 15 - CASTPDRGGGNTIYF TGTGCCAGTACTCCTGACAGGGGTGGTGGAAACACCATATATTTT
TRBD2 TRBJ2-7 TRBV7-2 16 - CASIKGPGTRAYEQYF TGTGCCAGCATCAAGGGGCCGGGGACTAGGGCCTACGAGCAGTACTTC
- TRBJ2-1 TRBV6-5 14 - CASSPYRSYNEQFF TGTGCCAGCAGCCCGTACCGATCCTACAATGAGCAGTTCTTC
- TRBJ1-5 TRBV19 13 - CASSADRYQPQHF TGTGCCAGTAGTGCAGACAGATACCAGCCCCAGCATTTT
- TRBJ2-5 TRBV20-1 11 - CSARDRRAQYF TGCAGTGCTAGAGATCGAAGGGCCCAGTACTTC